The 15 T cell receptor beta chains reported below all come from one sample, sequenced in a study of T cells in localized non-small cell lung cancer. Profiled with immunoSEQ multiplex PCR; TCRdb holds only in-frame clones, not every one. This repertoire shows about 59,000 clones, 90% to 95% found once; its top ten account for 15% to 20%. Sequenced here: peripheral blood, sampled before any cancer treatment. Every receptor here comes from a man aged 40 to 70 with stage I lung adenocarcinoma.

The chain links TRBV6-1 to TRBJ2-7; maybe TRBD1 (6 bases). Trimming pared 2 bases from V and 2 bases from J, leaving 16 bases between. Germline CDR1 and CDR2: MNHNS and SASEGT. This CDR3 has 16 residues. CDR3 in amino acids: CASSENPSGAPYEQYF. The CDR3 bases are TGTGCCAGCAGTGAAAACCCCTCAGGGGCTCCCTACGAGCAGTACTTC.

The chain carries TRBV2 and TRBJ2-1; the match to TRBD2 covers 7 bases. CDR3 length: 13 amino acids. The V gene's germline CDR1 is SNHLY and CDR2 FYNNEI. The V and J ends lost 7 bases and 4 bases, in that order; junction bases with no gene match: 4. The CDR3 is CASTGGRYNEQFF. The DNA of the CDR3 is TGTGCCAGCACCGGCGGGAGATACAATGAGCAGTTCTTC.

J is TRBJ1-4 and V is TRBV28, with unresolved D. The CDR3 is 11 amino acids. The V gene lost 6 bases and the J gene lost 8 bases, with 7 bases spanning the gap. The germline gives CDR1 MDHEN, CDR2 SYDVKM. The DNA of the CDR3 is TGTGCCAGCAGCACTCCAGAAAAACTGTTTTTT. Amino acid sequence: CASSTPEKLFF.

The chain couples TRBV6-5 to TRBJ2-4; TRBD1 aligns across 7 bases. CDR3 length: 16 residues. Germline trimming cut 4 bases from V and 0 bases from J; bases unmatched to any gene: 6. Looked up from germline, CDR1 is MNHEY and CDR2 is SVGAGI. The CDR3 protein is CASSLGQELAKNIQYF. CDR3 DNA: TGTGCCAGCAGTTTAGGACAGGAGCTAGCCAAAAACATTCAGTACTTC.

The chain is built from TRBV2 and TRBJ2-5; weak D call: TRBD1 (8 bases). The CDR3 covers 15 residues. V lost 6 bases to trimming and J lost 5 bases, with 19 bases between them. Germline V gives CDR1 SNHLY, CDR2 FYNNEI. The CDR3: CASSGGTGGTETQYF. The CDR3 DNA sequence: TGTGCCAGCAGCGGGGGGACAGGAGGTACGGAGACCCAGTACTTC.

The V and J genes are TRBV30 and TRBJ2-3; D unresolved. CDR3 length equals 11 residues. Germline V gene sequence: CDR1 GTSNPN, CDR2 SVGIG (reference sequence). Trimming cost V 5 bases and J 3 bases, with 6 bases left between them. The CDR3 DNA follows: TGTGCCTGGGGGCTGACAGATACGCAGTATTTT. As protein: CAWGLTDTQYF.

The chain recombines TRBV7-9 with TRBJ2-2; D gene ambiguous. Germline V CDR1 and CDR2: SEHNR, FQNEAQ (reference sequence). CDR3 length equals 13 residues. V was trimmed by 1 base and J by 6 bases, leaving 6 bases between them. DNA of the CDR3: TGTGCCAGCAGCTTAGGAGGTTCCGGGGAGCTGTTTTTT. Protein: CASSLGGSGELFF. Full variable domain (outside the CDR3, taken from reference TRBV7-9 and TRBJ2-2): DTGVSQNPRHKITKRGQNVTFRCDPISEHNRLYWYRQTLGQGPEFLTYFQNEAQLEKSRLLSDRFSAERPKGSFSTLEIQRTEQGDSAMYLCASSLGGSGELFFGEGSRLTVL.

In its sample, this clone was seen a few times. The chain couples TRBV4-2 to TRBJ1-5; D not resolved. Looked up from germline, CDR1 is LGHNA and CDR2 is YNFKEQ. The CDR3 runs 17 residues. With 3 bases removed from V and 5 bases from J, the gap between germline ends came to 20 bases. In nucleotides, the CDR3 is TGTGCCAGCAGCCAGGTTTGGCTGTCATGGTGGGATCAGCCCCAGCATTTT. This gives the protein CASSQVWLSWWDQPQHF.

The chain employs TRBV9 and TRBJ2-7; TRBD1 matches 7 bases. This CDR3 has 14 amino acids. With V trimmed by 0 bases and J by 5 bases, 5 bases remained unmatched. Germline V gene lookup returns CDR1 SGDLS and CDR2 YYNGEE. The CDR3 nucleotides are TGTGCCAGCAGCGTAGAGCCAGGGGGAGACGAGCAGTACTTC. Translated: CASSVEPGGDEQYF.

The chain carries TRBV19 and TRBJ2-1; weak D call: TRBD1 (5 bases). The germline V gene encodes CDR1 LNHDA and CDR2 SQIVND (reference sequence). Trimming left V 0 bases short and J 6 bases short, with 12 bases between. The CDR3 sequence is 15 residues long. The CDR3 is CASSIEGQGVNEQFF. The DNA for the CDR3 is TGTGCCAGTAGTATAGAAGGACAAGGGGTCAATGAGCAGTTCTTC.

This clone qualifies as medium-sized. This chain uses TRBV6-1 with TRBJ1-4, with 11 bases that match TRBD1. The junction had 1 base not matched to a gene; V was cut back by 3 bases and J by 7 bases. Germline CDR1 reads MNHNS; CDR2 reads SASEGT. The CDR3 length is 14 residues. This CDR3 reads CASSDGTGGEKLFF. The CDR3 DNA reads TGTGCCAGCAGTGACGGGACAGGGGGTGAAAAACTGTTTTTT.

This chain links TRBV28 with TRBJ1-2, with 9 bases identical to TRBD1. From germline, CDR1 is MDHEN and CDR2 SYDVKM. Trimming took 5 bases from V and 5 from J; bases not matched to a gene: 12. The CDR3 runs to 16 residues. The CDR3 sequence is CASSLGGQGRAYGYTF. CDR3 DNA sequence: TGTGCCAGCAGTCTAGGGGGACAGGGAAGGGCATATGGCTACACCTTC.

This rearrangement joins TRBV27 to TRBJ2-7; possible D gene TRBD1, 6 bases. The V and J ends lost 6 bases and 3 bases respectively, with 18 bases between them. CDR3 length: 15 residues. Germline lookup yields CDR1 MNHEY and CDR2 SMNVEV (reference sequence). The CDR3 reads CASSYGTPRNYEQYF. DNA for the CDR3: TGTGCCAGCAGCTATGGGACACCACGAAACTACGAGCAGTACTTC.

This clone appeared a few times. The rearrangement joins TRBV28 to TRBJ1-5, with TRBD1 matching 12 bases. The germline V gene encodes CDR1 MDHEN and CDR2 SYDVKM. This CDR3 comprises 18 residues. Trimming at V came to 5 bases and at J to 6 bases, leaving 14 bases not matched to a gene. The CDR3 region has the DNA TGTGCCAGCAGTCCTCGGGACAGGGGGCTTCGGCGGGGTCAGCCCCAGCATTTT. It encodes CASSPRDRGLRRGQPQHF.

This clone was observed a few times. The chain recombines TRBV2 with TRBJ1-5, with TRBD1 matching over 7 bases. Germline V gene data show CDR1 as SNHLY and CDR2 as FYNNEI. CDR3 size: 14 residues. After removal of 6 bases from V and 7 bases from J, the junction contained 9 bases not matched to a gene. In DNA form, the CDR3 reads TGTGCCAGCAGCCGACAGGGAAGGCGGCAGCCCCAGCATTTT. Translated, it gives CASSRQGRRQPQHF.